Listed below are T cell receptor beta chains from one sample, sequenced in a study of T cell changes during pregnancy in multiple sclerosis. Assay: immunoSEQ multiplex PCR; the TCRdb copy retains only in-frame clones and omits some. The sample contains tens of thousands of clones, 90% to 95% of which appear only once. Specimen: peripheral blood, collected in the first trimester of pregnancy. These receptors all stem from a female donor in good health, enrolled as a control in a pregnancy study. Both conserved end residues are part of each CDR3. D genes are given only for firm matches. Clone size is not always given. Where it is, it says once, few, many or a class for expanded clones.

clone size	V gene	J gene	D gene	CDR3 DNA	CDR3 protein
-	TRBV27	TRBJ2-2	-	TGTGCCAGCAGTTTGAGGCCAGTTCCGAACACCGGGGAGCTGTTTTTT	CASSLRPVPNTGELFF
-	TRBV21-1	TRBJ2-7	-	TGTGCCAGCAGCAAAGCGCTGGACAGCGGACACCCGTTCTCCTACGAGCAGTACTTC	CASSKALDSGHPFSYEQYF
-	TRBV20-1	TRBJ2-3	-	TGCAGTGCCGGGAGCCCAGATACGCAGTATTTT	CSAGSPDTQYF
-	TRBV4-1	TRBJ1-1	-	TGCGCCAGCAGCCAAGATCAGGCCGAGAACACTGAAGCTTTCTTT	CASSQDQAENTEAFF
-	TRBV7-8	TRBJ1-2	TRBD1	TGTGCCAGCAGCCGCGGACAGGGGGCATGGTATGGCTACACCTTC	CASSRGQGAWYGYTF
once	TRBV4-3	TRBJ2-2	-	TGCGCCAGCAGCCAAGATTTGATCAGGGTGGGCGGGGAGCTGTTTTTT	CASSQDLIRVGGELFF
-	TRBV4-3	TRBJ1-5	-	TGCGCCAGCAGCCATGTCAGGGATAGCAATCAGCCCCAGCATTTT	CASSHVRDSNQPQHF
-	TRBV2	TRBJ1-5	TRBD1	TGTGCCAGCAGTCCATTCCCAGGGACAGGGGGGGTCTATCAGCCCCAGCATTTT	CASSPFPGTGGVYQPQHF
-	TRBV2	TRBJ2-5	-	TGTGCCAGCAGATTAGGGGGAACGGAGACCCAGTACTTC	CASRLGGTETQYF
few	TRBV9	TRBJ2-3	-	TGTGCCAGCAGCCTTAGTGGTAAAATGGATACGCAGTATTTT	CASSLSGKMDTQYF
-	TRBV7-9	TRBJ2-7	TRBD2	TGTGCCAGCAGCTTAGAAGGGGCTAGCGGCAAGGGGCAGTACTTC	CASSLEGASGKGQYF
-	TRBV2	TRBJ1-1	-	TGTGCCAGCAGTGAAAGGGGGGGAGGTACGGGCACTGAAGCTTTCTTT	CASSERGGGTGTEAFF
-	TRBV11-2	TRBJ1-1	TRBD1	TGTGCCAGCAGCTTAGGACTCGGGACAGTGACTGAAGCTTTCTTT	CASSLGLGTVTEAFF
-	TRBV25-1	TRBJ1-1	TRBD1	TGTGCCAGCAGTCTGACAGGGGGTTACACTGAAGCTTTCTTT	CASSLTGGYTEAFF
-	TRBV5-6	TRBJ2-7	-	TGTGCCAGCAGCAGCGGGCCAGGCAACTACGAGCAGTACTTC	CASSSGPGNYEQYF
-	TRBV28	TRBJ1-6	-	TGTGCCAGCAGTCCGGCGGGGGTGCCCTATAATTCACCCCTCCACTTT	CASSPAGVPYNSPLHF
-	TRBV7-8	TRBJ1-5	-	TGTGCCAGCAGCTTATGGGGGGACGCTAGCAATCAGCCCCAGCATTTT	CASSLWGDASNQPQHF
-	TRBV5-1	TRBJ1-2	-	TGCGCCAGCAGCTTGGAGAGTGCTAACTATGGCTACACCTTC	CASSLESANYGYTF
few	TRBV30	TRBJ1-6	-	TGTGCCTGGAGGCGGGAGGCTTTTAATTCACCCCTCCACTTT	CAWRREAFNSPLHF
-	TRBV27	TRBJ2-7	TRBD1	TGTGCCAGCAGTACGCAAGGACAGGGTTCCTACGAGCAGTACTTC	CASSTQGQGSYEQYF
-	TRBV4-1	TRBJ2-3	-	TGCGCCAGCAGCCAAGAGGTCGGGGCAGATACGCAGTATTTT	CASSQEVGADTQYF
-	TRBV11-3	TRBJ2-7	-	TGTGCCAGCAGCTTATCCGCAGGGTGGAACTTCTACGAGCAGTACTTC	CASSLSAGWNFYEQYF
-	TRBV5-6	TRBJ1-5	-	TGTGCCAGCAGCTTGGGGCGCGGGGTGACTCAGCCCCAGCATTTT	CASSLGRGVTQPQHF
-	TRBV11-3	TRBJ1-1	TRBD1	TGTGCCAGCAGCCCCACCACAGGGGTAAACACTGAAGCTTTCTTT	CASSPTTGVNTEAFF
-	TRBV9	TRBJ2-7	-	TGTGCCAGCAGCGTAGAGGCGACACCAGCCTACGAGCAGTACTTC	CASSVEATPAYEQYF
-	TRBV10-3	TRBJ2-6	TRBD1	TGTGCCATCAGTCCCGGGACAGGGGTCACTGGGGCCAACGTCCTGACTTTC	CAISPGTGVTGANVLTF
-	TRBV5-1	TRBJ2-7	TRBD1	TGCGCCAGCAGGGTAGAACCGGGACAGGGCCTCTCTGAGTCCTACGAGCAGTACTTC	CASRVEPGQGLSESYEQYF
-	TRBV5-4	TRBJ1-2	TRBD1	TGTGCCAGCAGCGTCGGGACAGGGAGAGAAAAAGTAGGCTACACCTTC	CASSVGTGREKVGYTF